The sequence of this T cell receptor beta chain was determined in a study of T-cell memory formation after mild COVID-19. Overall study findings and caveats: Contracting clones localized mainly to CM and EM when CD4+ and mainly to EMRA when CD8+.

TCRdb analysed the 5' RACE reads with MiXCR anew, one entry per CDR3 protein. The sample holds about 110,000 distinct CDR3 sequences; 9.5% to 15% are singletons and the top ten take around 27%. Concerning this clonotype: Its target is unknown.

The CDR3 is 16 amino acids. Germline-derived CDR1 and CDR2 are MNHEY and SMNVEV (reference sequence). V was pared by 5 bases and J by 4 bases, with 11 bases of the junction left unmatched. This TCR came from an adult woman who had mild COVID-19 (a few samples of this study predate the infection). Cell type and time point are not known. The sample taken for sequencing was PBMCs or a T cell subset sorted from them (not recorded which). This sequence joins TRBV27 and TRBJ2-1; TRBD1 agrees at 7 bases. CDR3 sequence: CASSLHRQGAYNEQFF. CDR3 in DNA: TGTGCCAGCAGTCTGCATCGACAGGGAGCTTACAATGAGCAGTTCTTC.